Presented here are 10 T cell receptor beta chains from one specimen sequenced in a study of CD8 T cells in ankylosing spondylitis. TCRdb redid the calling of the 5' RACE reads with MiXCR, one entry per CDR3 protein. The table lists over 150,000 distinct CDR3 sequences, around 13% of them singletons, with 16% in the top ten. The sample was blood, either unsorted or a sorted T cell fraction (not recorded which). The receptors were gathered from a male donor with ankylosing spondylitis or in good health (not recorded which).

At least ten counts were recorded for this clonotype. The rearrangement links TRBV12-3 or TRBV12-4 to TRBJ2-2; D is perhaps TRBD2 (5 bases). This CDR3 comprises 14 residues. The ends were cut back, 10 bases at V and 5 bases at J, with 17 bases in the middle. CDR3 sequence reads: CATQSRDGTGELFF. The CDR3 DNA reads as TGTGCCACCCAGTCGAGGGATGGGACCGGGGAGCTGTTTTTT.

This clonotype was seen only a few times. V gene TRBV12-3 or TRBV12-4 combines with J gene TRBJ2-1; perhaps TRBD2 as D (5 bases). The germline V and J ends were trimmed by 2 bases and 9 bases, with 14 bases remaining between them. CDR3 length: 14 amino acids. The DNA of the CDR3 is TGTGCCAGCAGTTTAAACCTAGCCCACGGTGAGCAGTTCTTC. This translates into CASSLNLAHGEQFF.

This rearrangement joins TRBV30 to TRBJ2-1, with D tentatively TRBD2 (5 bases). V lost 4 bases and J lost 9, with 19 bases in between. The CDR3 contains 14 residues. Germline V lookup: CDR1 GTSNPN, CDR2 SVGIG (reference sequence). This CDR3 is CAWKRSFVFPEQFF. CDR3 DNA: TGTGCCTGGAAGCGGAGTTTCGTGTTCCCTGAGCAGTTCTTC.

This chain connects TRBV28 to TRBJ2-3; TRBD2 matches at 9 bases. The CDR3 extends over 15 amino acids. The J segment lost 6 bases and the V segment lost 3 bases, leaving 7 bases of the junction unmatched. Germline V CDR1 and CDR2: MDHEN, SYDVKM. The CDR3: CASSFWREGRDTQYF. The CDR3 nucleotides are TGTGCCAGCAGTTTTTGGCGGGAGGGCCGGGATACGCAGTATTTT. The whole variable domain, filled in from reference TRBV28 and TRBJ2-3, reads DVKVTQSSRYLVKRTGEKVFLECVQDMDHENMFWYRQDPGLGLRLIYFSYDVKMKEKGDIPEGYSVSREKKERFSLILESASTNQTSMYLCASSFWREGRDTQYFGPGTRLTVL.

This clonotype was observed a few times. The chain recombines TRBV2 with TRBJ2-5; no clear D. The V gene's germline CDR1 is SNHLY and CDR2 FYNNEI. This CDR3 has 14 residues. V lost 9 bases, J lost 4 bases, and 18 bases lay in between. The CDR3 here is CASHQEGPRETQYF. The CDR3, as DNA: TGTGCCAGTCACCAGGAAGGGCCGCGAGAGACCCAGTACTTC.

This clonotype was recorded a few times. CDR3 protein: CASSPARGGTNTEAFF. The CDR3 DNA sequence: TGTGCCAGCAGCCCAGCCCGGGGGGGTACGAACACTGAAGCTTTCTTT. The V and J genes are TRBV3-1 and TRBJ1-1; D may be TRBD1 (5 bases). Germline lookup yields CDR1 LGHDT and CDR2 YNNKEL (reference sequence). V was shortened by 4 bases and J by 1 base, with 16 bases between the two germline ends. CDR3 size: 16 residues.

Many counts were recorded for this clonotype. The V call is TRBV4-1, the J call TRBJ1-5; D is undetermined. This CDR3 contains 14 residues. V was pared by 4 bases and J by 3 bases, with 10 bases between. Germline CDR1 is MGHRA and CDR2 is YSYEKL. In DNA, the CDR3 is TGCGCCAGCAGCCCCACGGCCCTCAATCAGCCCCAGCATTTT. Protein sequence: CASSPTALNQPQHF.

This clonotype was recorded a few times. The rearrangement uses TRBV19 and TRBJ2-1; 7 bases line up with TRBD1. Germline trimming cut 1 base from V and 2 bases from J; bases unmatched to any gene: 14. Germline V gene sequence: CDR1 LNHDA, CDR2 SQIVND (reference sequence). This CDR3 spans 19 amino acids. CDR3 in amino acids: CASSIGVVSRGQTYNEQFF. Written as DNA, the CDR3 is TGTGCCAGTAGTATAGGTGTCGTTAGTCGGGGACAGACCTACAATGAGCAGTTCTTC. Complete variable domain (other parts from reference TRBV19 and TRBJ2-1): DGGITQSPKYLFRKEGQNVTLSCEQNLNHDAMYWYRQDPGQGLRLIYYSQIVNDFQKGDIAEGYSVSREKKESFPLTVTSAQKNPTAFYLCASSIGVVSRGQTYNEQFFGPGTRLTVL.

This clonotype was counted only a few times. The chain uses TRBV6-2 or TRBV6-3 and TRBJ2-1; tentatively, D is TRBD2 (5 bases). Germline-derived CDR1 and CDR2 are MNHEY and SVGEGT. Trimming shortened V by 1 base and J by 7 bases, and 11 bases separated the two germline ends. The CDR3 has 14 amino acids. CDR3 nucleotides: TGTGCCAGCAGTTACTGGCTAGCTGAGAATGAGCAGTTCTTC. Its protein is CASSYWLAENEQFF.

This chain links TRBV30 with TRBJ2-5; D is perhaps TRBD2 (5 bases). V was cut by 3 bases and J by 4 bases, with 12 bases left in between. CDR1 GTSNPN and CDR2 SVGIG come from the germline V gene (reference sequence). This CDR3 comprises 13 residues. CDR3 protein: CAWSPLAGETQYF. The CDR3, as DNA: TGTGCCTGGAGCCCATTGGCGGGAGAGACCCAGTACTTC.